Presented here are 2 T cell receptor beta chains from one specimen sequenced in a study of siplizumab effects on memory and regulatory T cells. Produced via immunoSEQ multiplex PCR; TCRdb's table is partial and in-frame only. The sample shows roughly 60,000 clones, approximately 96% of them seen only once. Material for sequencing was naive CD8+ T cells sorted from blood. Receptor source: a human donor in good health.

The chain has TRBV30 and TRBJ1-2; D ambiguous. The CDR3 is made up of 12 amino acids. CDR1 is GTSNPN, CDR2 SVGIG, per germline (reference sequence). V dropped 5 bases and J dropped 6 bases, with 13 bases sitting between them. CDR3: CAWVHSGDGYTF. DNA for the CDR3: TGTGCCTGGGTTCATAGTGGGGATGGCTACACCTTC.

The V and J genes are TRBV7-9 and TRBJ2-2; 8 bases are shared with TRBD2. Unmatched junction bases numbered 7, after V lost 5 bases and J lost 5 bases. There are 15 residues in the CDR3. Germline CDR1 SEHNR, CDR2 FQNEAQ (reference sequence). The CDR3: CASSAAGGETGELFF. CDR3 coding DNA: TGTGCCAGCAGCGCCGCGGGGGGTGAAACCGGGGAGCTGTTTTTT.